A single sample gave rise to the 4 T cell receptor beta chains below, sequenced in a study of Ad26.COV2.S vaccination and SARS-CoV-2 variants. Generated by immunoSEQ multiplex PCR, the TCRdb table keeps only in-frame clones and is missing some. The repertoire includes about 440,000 clones, roughly 91% of them detected once, and roughly 4.3% sits in the top ten. The treatment denotes: around 19 received Ad26.COV2.S at low or high dose, single or two shots; about 5 received placebo; per-sample allocation not given. The study sampled participants on day 63 after the first vaccine or placebo injection. The starting material was peripheral blood, obtained in a trial of Ad26.COV2.S vaccine versus placebo. These receptors all come from a person aged 18-65 years who received the Ad26.COV2.S COVID-19 vaccine or a placebo.

The chain uses TRBV11-1 and TRBJ2-2, with D unresolved. Germline V lookup: CDR1 SGHAT, CDR2 FQDESV (reference sequence). Trimming removed 5 bases at V and 6 bases at J, with 13 bases between. The CDR3 has 14 residues. The CDR3 loop is CASSPGEDAGELFF. The CDR3 DNA reads as TGTGCCAGCAGCCCCGGTGAGGACGCCGGGGAGCTGTTTTTT.

The rearrangement uses TRBV24-1 and TRBJ1-1; possibly TRBD1 for D (6 bases). The ends were cut back, 7 bases at V and 1 base at J, with 9 bases in the middle. Germline V gene lookup returns CDR1 KGHDR and CDR2 SFDVKD. CDR3 length: 13 amino acids. The CDR3 bases are TGTGCCACCAGGGGGGCGCGGAACACTGAAGCTTTCTTT. Translation: CATRGARNTEAFF.

The rearrangement uses TRBV6-5 and TRBJ1-6; D ambiguous. V was shortened by 6 bases and J by 10 bases, with 10 bases between the two germline ends. The CDR3 is made up of 12 amino acids. Germline assignment: CDR1 MNHEY and CDR2 SVGAGI. In DNA, the CDR3 is TGTGCCAGCAGAGACGCAGACTCACCCCTCCACTTT. Amino acids: CASRDADSPLHF.

This clone appeared a few times. The genes are TRBV4-2 and TRBJ2-7; D gene uncertain. The germline V gene encodes CDR1 LGHNA and CDR2 YNFKEQ. Trimming took off 0 bases at V and 3 bases at J, with 9 bases between the two ends. This CDR3 is 14 amino acids long. In nucleotides, the CDR3 is TGTGCCAGCAGCCAAGAAGCCGCCCTCTACGAGCAGTACTTC. This gives the protein CASSQEAALYEQYF.